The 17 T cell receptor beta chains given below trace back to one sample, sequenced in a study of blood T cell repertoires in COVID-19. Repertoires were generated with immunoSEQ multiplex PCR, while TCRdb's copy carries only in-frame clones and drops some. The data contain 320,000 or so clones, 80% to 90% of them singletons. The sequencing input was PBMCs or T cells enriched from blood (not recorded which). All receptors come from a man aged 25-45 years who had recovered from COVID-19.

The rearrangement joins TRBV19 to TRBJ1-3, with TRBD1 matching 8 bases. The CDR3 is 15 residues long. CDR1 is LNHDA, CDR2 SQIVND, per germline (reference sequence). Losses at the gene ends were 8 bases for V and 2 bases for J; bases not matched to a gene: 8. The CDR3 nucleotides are TGTGCCAGTCTACCAGGGGGCTTAGCTGGAAACACCATATATTTT. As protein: CASLPGGLAGNTIYF.

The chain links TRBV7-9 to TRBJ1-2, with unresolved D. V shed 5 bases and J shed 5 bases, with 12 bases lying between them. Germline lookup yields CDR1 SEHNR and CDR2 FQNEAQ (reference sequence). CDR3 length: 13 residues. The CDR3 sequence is CASSRRVVYGYTF. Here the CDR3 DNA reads TGTGCCAGCAGCCGGCGGGTCGTATATGGCTACACCTTC. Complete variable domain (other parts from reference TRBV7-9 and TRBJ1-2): DTGVSQNPRHKITKRGQNVTFRCDPISEHNRLYWYRQTLGQGPEFLTYFQNEAQLEKSRLLSDRFSAERPKGSFSTLEIQRTEQGDSAMYLCASSRRVVYGYTFGSGTRLTVV.

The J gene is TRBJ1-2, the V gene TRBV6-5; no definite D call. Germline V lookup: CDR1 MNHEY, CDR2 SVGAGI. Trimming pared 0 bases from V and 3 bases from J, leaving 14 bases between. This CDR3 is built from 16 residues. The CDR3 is CASSYSEGVPHYGYTF. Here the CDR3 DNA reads TGTGCCAGCAGTTACTCGGAGGGTGTTCCTCACTATGGCTACACCTTC.

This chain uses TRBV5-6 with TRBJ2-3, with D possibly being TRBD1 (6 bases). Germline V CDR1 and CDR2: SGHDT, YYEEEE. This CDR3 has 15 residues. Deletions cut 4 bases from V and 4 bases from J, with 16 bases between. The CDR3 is CASSLPGVGADTQYF. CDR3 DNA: TGTGCCAGCAGCCTACCAGGGGTCGGTGCAGATACGCAGTATTTT.

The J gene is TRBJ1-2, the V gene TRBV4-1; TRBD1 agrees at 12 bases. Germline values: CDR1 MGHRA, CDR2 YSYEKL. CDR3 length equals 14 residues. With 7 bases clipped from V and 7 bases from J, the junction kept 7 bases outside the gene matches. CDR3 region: CASTRGQGASGYTF. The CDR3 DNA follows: TGCGCCAGCACAAGGGGACAGGGGGCGTCTGGCTACACCTTC.

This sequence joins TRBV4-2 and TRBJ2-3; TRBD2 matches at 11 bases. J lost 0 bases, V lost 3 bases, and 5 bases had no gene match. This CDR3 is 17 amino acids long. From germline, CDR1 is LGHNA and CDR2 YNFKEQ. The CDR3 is CASSHLTSGGSTDTQYF. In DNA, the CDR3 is TGTGCCAGCAGCCATCTAACTAGCGGGGGAAGCACAGATACGCAGTATTTT.

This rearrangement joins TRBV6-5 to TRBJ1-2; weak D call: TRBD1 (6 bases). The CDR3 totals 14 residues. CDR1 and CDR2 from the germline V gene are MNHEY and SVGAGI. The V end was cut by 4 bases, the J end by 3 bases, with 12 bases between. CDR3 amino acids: CASSWDTTHYGYTF. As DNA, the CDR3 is TGTGCCAGCAGTTGGGACACCACCCACTATGGCTACACCTTC.

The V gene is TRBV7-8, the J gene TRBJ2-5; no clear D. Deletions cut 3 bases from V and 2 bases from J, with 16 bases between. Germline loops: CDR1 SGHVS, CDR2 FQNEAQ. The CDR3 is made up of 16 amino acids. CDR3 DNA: TGTGCCAGCAGCTTCTCCGAGATCCCGGTGCAAGAGACCCAGTACTTC. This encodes CASSFSEIPVQETQYF.

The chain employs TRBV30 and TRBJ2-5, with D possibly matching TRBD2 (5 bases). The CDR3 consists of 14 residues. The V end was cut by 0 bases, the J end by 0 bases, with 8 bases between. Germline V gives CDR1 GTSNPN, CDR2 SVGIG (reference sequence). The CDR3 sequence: CAWSVPGYQETQYF. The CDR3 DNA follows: TGTGCCTGGAGTGTCCCGGGGTACCAAGAGACCCAGTACTTC.

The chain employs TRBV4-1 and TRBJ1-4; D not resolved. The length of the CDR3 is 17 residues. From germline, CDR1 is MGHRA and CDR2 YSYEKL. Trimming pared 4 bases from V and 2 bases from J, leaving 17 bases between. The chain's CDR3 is CASSPLVGRATNEKLFF. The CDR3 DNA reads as TGCGCCAGCAGCCCCCTGGTAGGGAGGGCGACTAATGAAAAACTGTTTTTT.

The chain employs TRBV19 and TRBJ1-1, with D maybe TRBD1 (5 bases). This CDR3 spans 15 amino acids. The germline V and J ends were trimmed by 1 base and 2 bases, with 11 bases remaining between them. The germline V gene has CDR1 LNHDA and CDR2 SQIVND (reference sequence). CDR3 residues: CASSIGQGLNTEAFF. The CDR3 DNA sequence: TGTGCCAGTAGTATAGGGCAGGGTTTAAACACTGAAGCTTTCTTT.

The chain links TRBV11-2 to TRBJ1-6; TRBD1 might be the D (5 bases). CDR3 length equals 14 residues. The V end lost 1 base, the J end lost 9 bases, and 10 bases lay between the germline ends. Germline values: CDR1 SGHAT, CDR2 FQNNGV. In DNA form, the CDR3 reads TGTGCCAGCAGCTTAGTCCCAGGGATTTCACCCCTCCACTTT. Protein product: CASSLVPGISPLHF.

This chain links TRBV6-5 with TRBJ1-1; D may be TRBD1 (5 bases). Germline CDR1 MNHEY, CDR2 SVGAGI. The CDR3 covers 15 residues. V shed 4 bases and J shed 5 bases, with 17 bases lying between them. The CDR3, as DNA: TGTGCCAGCAGTTGGGACTCACTCATCGAAACTGAAGCTTTCTTT. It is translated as CASSWDSLIETEAFF.

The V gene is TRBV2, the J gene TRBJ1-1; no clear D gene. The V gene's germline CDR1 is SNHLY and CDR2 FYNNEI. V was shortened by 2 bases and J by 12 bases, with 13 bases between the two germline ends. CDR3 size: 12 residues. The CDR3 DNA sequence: TGTGCCAGCAGTGAACCGGGGAGAAGTTCTTTCTTT. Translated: CASSEPGRSSFF.

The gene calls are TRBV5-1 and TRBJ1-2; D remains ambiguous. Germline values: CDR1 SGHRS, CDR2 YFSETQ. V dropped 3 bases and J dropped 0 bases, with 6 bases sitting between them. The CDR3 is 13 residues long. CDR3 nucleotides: TGCGCCAGCAGCTCCGACACTAACTATGGCTACACCTTC. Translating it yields CASSSDTNYGYTF.

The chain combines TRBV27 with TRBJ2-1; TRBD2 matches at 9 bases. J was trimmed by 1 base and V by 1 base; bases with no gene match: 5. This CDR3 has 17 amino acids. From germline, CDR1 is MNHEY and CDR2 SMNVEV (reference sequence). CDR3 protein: CASSLFPSGASYNEQFF. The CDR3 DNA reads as TGTGCCAGCAGTTTATTCCCTAGCGGGGCGTCCTACAATGAGCAGTTCTTC.

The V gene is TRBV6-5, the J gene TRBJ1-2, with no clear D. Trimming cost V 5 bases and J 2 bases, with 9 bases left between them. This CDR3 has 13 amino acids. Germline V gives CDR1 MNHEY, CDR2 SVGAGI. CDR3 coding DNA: TGTGCCAGCAGTACCGGCAGGAACTATGGCTACACCTTC. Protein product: CASSTGRNYGYTF.